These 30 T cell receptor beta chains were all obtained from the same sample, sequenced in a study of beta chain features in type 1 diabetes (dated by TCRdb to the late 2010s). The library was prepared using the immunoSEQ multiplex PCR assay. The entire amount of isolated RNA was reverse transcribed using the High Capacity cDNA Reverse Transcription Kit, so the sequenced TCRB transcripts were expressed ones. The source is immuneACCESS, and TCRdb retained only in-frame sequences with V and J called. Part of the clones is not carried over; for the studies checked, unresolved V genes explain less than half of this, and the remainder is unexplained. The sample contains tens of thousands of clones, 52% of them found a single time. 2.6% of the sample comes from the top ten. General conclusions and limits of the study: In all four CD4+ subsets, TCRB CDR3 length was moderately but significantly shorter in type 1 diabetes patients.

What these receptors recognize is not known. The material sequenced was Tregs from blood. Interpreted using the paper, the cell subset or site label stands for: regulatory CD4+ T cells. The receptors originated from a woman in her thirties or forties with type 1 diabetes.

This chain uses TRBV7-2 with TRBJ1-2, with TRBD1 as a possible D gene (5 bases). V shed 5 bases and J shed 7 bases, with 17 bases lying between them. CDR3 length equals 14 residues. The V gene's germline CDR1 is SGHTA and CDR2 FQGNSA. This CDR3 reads CASSPRVGAAGYTF. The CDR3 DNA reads TGTGCCAGCAGCCCCCGCGTAGGGGCGGCTGGCTACACCTTC. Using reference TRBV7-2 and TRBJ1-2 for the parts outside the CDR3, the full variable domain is GAGVSQSPSNKVTEKGKDVELRCDPISGHTALYWYRQSLGQGLEFLIYFQGNSAPDKSGLPSDRFSAERTGGSVSTLTIQRTQQEDSAVYLCASSPRVGAAGYTFGSGTRLTVV.

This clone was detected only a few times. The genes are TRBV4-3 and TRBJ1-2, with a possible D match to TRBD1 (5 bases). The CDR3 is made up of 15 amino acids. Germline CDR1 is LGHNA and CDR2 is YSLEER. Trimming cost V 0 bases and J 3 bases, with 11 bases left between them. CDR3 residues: CASSQEGPGDYGYTF. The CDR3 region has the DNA TGCGCCAGCAGCCAAGAGGGCCCGGGGGACTATGGCTACACCTTC.

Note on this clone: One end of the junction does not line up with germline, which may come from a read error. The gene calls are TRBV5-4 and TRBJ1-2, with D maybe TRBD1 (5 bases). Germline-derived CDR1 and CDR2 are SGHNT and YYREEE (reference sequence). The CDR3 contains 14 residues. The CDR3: CASSQDRGGDGYTF. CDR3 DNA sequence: TGCGCCAGCAGCCAAGACCGGGGAGGGGACGGCTACACCTTC.

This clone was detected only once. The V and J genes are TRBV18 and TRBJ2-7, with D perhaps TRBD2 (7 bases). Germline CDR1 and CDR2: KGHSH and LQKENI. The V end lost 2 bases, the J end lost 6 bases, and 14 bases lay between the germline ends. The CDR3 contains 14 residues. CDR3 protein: CASSPLGGGGEQYF. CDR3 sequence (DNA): TGTGCCAGCTCACCATTGGGCGGGGGCGGCGAGCAGTACTTC. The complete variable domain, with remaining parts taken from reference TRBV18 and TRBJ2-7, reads NAGVMQNPRHLVRRRGQEARLRCSPMKGHSHVYWYRQLPEEGLKFMVYLQKENIIDESGMPKERFSAEFPKEGPSILRIQQVVRGDSAAYFCASSPLGGGGEQYFGPGTRLTVT.

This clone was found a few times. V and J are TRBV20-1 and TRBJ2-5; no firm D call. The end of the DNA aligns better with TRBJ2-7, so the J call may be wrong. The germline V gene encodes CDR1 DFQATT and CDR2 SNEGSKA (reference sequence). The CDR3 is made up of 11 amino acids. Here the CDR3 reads CSGRGSYEQYF. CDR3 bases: TGCAGTGGTCGCGGTTCCTACGAGCAGTACTTC.

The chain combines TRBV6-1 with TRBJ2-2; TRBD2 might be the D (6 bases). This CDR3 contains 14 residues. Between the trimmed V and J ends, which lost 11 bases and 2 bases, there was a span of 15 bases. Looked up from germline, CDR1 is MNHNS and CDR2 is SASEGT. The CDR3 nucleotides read TGTGCCGGTACTAGCTCGAGAAACACCGGGGAGCTGTTTTTT. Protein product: CAGTSSRNTGELFF.

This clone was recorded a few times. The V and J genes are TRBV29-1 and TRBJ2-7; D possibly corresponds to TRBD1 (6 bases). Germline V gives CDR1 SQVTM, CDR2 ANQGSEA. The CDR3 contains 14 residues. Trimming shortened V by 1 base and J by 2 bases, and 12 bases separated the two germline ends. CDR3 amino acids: CSVEGQGPTYEQYF. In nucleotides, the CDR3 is TGCAGCGTTGAAGGGCAGGGGCCTACCTACGAGCAGTACTTC.

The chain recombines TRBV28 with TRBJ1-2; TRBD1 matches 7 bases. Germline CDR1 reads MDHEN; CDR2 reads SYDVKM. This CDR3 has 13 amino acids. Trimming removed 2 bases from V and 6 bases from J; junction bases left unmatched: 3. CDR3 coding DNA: TGTGCCAGCAGTTTAGTAGGGGGCAATGGCTACACCTTC. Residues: CASSLVGGNGYTF.

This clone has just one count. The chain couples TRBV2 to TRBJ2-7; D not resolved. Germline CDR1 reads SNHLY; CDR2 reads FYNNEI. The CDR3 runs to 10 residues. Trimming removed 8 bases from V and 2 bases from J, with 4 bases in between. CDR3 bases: TGTGCCAGCGGCACCTACGAGCAGTACTTC. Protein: CASGTYEQYF.

CDR3 sequence: CASSFSSGENEQFF. The CDR3 DNA reads as TGTGCCAGCAGCTTCTCCTCCGGGGAAAATGAGCAGTTCTTC. This chain links TRBV7-8 with TRBJ2-1; tentative D call: TRBD2 (5 bases). Trimming stripped 3 bases from V and 7 bases from J, with 13 bases between. The CDR3 is made up of 14 amino acids. Germline CDR1 and CDR2: SGHVS and FQNEAQ.

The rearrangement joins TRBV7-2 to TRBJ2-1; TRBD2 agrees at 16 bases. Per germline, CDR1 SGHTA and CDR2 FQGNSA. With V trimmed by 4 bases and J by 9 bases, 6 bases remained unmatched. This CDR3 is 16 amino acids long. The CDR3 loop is CASSSMGLAGGGEQFF. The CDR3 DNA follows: TGTGCCAGCAGCTCGATGGGACTAGCGGGAGGGGGTGAGCAGTTCTTC.

CDR3 sequence reads: CASSLARDGYTF. Here the CDR3 DNA reads TGTGCCAGCAGCTTAGCGAGGGATGGCTACACCTTC. The chain uses TRBV7-9 and TRBJ1-2; no firm D call. There are 12 residues in the CDR3. The V end was cut by 0 bases, the J end by 6 bases, with 5 bases between. The germline gives CDR1 SEHNR, CDR2 FQNEAQ (reference sequence). The full variable domain, in which reference TRBV7-9 and TRBJ1-2 provide the parts outside the CDR3, is DTGVSQNPRHKITKRGQNVTFRCDPISEHNRLYWYRQTLGQGPEFLTYFQNEAQLEKSRLLSDRFSAERPKGSFSTLEIQRTEQGDSAMYLCASSLARDGYTFGSGTRLTVV.

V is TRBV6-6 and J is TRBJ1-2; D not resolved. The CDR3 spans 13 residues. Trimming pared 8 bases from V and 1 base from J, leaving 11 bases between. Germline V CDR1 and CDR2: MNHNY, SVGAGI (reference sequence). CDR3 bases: TGTGCCAGCCGCTTGCCCAGTAACTATGGCTACACCTTC. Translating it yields CASRLPSNYGYTF.

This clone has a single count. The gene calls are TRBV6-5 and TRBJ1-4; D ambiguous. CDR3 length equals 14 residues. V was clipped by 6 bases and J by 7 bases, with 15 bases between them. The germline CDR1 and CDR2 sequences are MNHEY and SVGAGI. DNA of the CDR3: TGTGCCAGCAGCCCGACTACGATGGGTGAAAAACTGTTTTTT. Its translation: CASSPTTMGEKLFF.

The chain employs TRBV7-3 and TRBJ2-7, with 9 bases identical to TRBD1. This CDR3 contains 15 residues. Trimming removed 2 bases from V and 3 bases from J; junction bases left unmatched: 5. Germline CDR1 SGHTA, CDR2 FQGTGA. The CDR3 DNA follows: TGTGCCAGCAGCTTAGTCGGGACAGGGCTCTACGAGCAGTACTTC. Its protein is CASSLVGTGLYEQYF. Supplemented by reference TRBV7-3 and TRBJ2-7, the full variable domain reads GAGVSQTPSNKVTEKGKYVELRCDPISGHTALYWYRQSLGQGPEFLIYFQGTGAADDSGLPNDRFFAVRPEGSVSTLKIQRTERGDSAVYLCASSLVGTGLYEQYFGPGTRLTVT.

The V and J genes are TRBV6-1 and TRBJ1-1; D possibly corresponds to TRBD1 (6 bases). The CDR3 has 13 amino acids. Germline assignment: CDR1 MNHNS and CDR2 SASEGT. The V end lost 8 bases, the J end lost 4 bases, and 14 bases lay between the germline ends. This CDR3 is CASSYETGTEAFF. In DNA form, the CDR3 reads TGTGCCAGCTCTTATGAGACAGGCACTGAAGCTTTCTTT.

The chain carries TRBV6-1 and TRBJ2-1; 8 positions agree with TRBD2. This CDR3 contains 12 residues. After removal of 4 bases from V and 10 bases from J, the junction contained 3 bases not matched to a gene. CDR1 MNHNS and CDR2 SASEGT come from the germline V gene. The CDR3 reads CASSARGDEQFF. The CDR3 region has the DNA TGTGCCAGCAGTGCGCGGGGGGACGAGCAGTTCTTC.

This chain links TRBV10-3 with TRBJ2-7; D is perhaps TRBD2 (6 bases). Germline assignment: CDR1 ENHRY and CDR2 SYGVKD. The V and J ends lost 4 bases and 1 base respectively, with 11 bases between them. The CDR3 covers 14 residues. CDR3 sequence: CAISGGGFSYEQYF. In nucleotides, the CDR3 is TGTGCCATCAGTGGGGGAGGATTTTCCTACGAGCAGTACTTC.

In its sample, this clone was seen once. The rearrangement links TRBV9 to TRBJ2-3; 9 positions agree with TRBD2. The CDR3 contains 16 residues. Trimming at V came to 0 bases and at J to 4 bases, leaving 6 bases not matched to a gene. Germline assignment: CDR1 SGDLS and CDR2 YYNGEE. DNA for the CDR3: TGTGCCAGCAGCGTAGACGGCGGGAGGGCCGCAGATACGCAGTATTTT. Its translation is CASSVDGGRAADTQYF.

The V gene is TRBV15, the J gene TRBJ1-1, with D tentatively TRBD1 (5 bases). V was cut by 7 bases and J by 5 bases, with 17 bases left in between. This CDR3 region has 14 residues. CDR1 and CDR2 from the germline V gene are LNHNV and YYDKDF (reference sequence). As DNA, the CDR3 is TGTGCCACCAACCCCGGGGGAGGAGGAACTGAAGCTTTCTTT. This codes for CATNPGGGGTEAFF.

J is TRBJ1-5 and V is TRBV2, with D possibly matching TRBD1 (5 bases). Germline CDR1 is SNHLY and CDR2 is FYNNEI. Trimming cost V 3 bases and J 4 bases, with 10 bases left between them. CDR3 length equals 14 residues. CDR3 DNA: TGTGCCAGCAGTGACAGGGCCGGAAATCAGCCCCAGCATTTT. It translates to CASSDRAGNQPQHF.

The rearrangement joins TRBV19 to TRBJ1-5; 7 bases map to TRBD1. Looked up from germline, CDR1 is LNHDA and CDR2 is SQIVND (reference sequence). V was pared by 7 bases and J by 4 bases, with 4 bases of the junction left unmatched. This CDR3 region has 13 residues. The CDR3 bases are TGTGCCAGTATCGGACAGGTTAATCAGCCCCAGCATTTT. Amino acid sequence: CASIGQVNQPQHF. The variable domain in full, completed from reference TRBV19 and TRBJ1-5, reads DGGITQSPKYLFRKEGQNVTLSCEQNLNHDAMYWYRQDPGQGLRLIYYSQIVNDFQKGDIAEGYSVSREKKESFPLTVTSAQKNPTAFYLCASIGQVNQPQHFGDGTRLSIL.

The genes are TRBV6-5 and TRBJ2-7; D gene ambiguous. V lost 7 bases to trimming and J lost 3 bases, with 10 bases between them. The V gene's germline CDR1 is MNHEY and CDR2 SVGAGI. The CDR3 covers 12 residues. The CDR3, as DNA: TGTGCCAGCAAGAGTAACTTCTACGAGCAGTACTTC. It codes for CASKSNFYEQYF.

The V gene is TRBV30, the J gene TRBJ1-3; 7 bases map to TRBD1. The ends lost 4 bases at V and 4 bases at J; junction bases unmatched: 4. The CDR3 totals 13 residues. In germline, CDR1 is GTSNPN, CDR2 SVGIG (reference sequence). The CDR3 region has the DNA TGTGCCTGGACCTTGACAGGGGGAAACACCATATATTTT. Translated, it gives CAWTLTGGNTIYF.

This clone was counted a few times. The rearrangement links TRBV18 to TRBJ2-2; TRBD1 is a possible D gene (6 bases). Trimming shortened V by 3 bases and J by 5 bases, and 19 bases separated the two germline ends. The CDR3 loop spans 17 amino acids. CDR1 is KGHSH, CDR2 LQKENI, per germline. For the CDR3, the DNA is TGTGCCAGCTCACCGCCCTACAGGGTTCTAGGAACCGGGGAGCTGTTTTTT. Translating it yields CASSPPYRVLGTGELFF. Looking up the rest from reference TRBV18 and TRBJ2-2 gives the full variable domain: NAGVMQNPRHLVRRRGQEARLRCSPMKGHSHVYWYRQLPEEGLKFMVYLQKENIIDESGMPKERFSAEFPKEGPSILRIQQVVRGDSAAYFCASSPPYRVLGTGELFFGEGSRLTVL.

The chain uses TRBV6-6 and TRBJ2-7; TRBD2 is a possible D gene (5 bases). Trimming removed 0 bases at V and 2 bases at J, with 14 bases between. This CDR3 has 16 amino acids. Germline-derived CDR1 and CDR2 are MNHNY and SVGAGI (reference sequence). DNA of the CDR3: TGTGCCAGCAGTTACTCGTCGGGCTCGGGGACCTACGAGCAGTACTTC. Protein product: CASSYSSGSGTYEQYF.

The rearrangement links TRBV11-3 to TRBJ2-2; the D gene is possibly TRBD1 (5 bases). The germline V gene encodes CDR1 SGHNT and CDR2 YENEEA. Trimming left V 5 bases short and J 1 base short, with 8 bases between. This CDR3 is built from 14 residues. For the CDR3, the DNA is TGTGCCAGCAGCATTGGACAGAACACCGGGGAGCTGTTTTTT. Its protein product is CASSIGQNTGELFF.

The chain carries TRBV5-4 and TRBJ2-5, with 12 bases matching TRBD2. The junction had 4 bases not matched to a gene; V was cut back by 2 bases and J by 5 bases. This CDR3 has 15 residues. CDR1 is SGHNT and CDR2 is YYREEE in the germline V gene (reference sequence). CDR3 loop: CASSLGLAGRETQYF. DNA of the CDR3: TGTGCCAGCAGCTTAGGACTAGCGGGGAGGGAGACCCAGTACTTC.

The chain's CDR3 is CASSQVKGNVEAFF. CDR3 DNA sequence: TGCGCCAGCAGCCAAGTTAAGGGGAACGTTGAAGCTTTCTTT. The chain combines TRBV4-3 with TRBJ1-1; D possibly corresponds to TRBD1 (5 bases). CDR1 LGHNA and CDR2 YSLEER come from the germline V gene. V was shortened by 1 base and J by 7 bases, with 13 bases between the two germline ends. The CDR3 is 14 residues long.

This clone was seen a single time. The CDR3 DNA follows: TGTGCCATCAGAGGAGAGGGACAGGGGGGCTACACCTTC. The encoded protein is CAIRGEGQGGYTF. This chain uses TRBV10-3 with TRBJ1-2, with TRBD1 matching 10 bases. This CDR3 has 13 residues. Germline CDR1 reads ENHRY; CDR2 reads SYGVKD. Trimming at V came to 6 bases and at J to 8 bases, leaving 6 bases not matched to a gene.